The T cell receptor beta chain described here comes from a study of post-analysis software for immune sequencing data. Across the whole study: Clinical courses comprised relapsing-remitting, secondary progressive and progressive-relapsing multiple sclerosis.

Included in the TCR beta cDNA libraries were unique molecular identifiers. TCRdb redid the calling of the PCR reads with MiXCR, one entry per CDR3 protein. Altogether 820,000 or so distinct CDR3 sequences are present, about 53% being singletons, with the ten largest covering about 4.8%. This TCR was sampled from a girl under 18 with multiple sclerosis. Sequenced material: blood.

CDR3: CAINAGSGANVLTF. Here the CDR3 DNA reads TGTGCCATCAACGCGGGCTCTGGGGCCAACGTCCTGACTTTC. V gene TRBV10-3 combines with J gene TRBJ2-6; the D gene is possibly TRBD2 (5 bases). There are 14 residues in the CDR3. The germline V gene has CDR1 ENHRY and CDR2 SYGVKD. V lost 7 bases to trimming and J lost 0 bases, with 7 bases between them.